Shown below are 4 T cell receptor beta chains from a single sample sequenced in a study of CD8 T cells in Susac syndrome. cDNA came from roughly 0.47 to 1 ug RNA primed by random hexamers. TCRdb re-called the immunoSEQ multiplex PCR reads with MiXCR, one entry per CDR3 protein. The sample includes 100,000 or so distinct CDR3 sequences, around 90% of them seen just once. Sequences were obtained from CD4+ T cells from PBMCs. Source of these receptors: a human donor in good health.

This chain joins TRBV5-1 and TRBJ2-5; D may be TRBD2 (6 bases). V lost 0 bases to trimming and J lost 4 bases, with 16 bases between them. The germline V gene encodes CDR1 SGHRS and CDR2 YFSETQ. The length of the CDR3 is 16 residues. CDR3 sequence reads: CASSLEGGPRGETQYF. In DNA, the CDR3 is TGCGCCAGCAGCTTGGAGGGAGGACCAAGGGGAGAGACCCAGTACTTC.

This chain connects TRBV18 to TRBJ2-3; 12 nucleotides match TRBD2. V shed 3 bases and J 5 bases; nucleotides not matched to a gene: 3. Per the germline V gene, CDR1 is KGHSH and CDR2 is LQKENI. The CDR3 has 15 amino acids. The CDR3 DNA reads as TGTGCCAGCTCACCTCCGGGACTAGCGGGAGATACGCAGTATTTT. It is translated as CASSPPGLAGDTQYF.

The chain recombines TRBV20-1 with TRBJ2-7, with unresolved D. CDR1 is DFQATT and CDR2 is SNEGSKA in the germline V gene (reference sequence). Trimming took off 1 base at V and 3 bases at J, with 19 bases between the two ends. The CDR3 covers 16 residues. The CDR3 DNA reads TGCAGTGCTAGAGGCGACGCCTCACCCGGCTTCTACGAGCAGTACTTC. It codes for CSARGDASPGFYEQYF.

The chain combines TRBV7-3 with TRBJ2-3; the D call may be TRBD1 or TRBD2 (5 bases each). Trimming removed 2 bases from V and 4 bases from J, with 10 bases in between. Germline loops: CDR1 SGHTA, CDR2 FQGTGA. This CDR3 has 14 residues. This CDR3 reads CASSLGQGADTQYF. The CDR3 DNA follows: TGTGCCAGCAGCTTAGGGCAGGGAGCAGATACGCAGTATTTT.